The T cell receptor beta chain described here comes from a study of human T cells and chemical hapten exposure. Study summary: Patch tests delivered 0.01% DPC to the upper back and were evaluated at 6 days.

Study findings and constraints: Donor immune responses may differ from healthy people's, since all donors had alopecia.

The sample's time point: patch test 2, 6 weeks after DPC sensitization. Treatment denoted: therapeutic diphenylcyclopropenone sensitization with weekly scalp DPC. Those who donated were patients with alopecia, 18 to 70 years of age, and suitable for DPC. TCRdb reprocessed the RACE reads with MiXCR, giving one entry per CDR3 protein. This table has roughly 150,000 distinct CDR3 sequences, roughly 12% appearing once. CDR1 is SGHTA, CDR2 FQGTGA, per germline. CDR3 length: 12 residues. V lost 5 bases to trimming and J lost 7 bases, with 12 bases between them. As for this clonotype: Its target is unknown.

The sequence was obtained from a woman aged 50 to 60 with alopecia areata. Some clones in this sample may be carry-over from other donors' samples. This specimen consisted of whole blood, obtained in connection with sensitization to the hapten diphenylcyclopropenone (DPC). The gene calls are TRBV7-3 and TRBJ2-7; D unclear. This CDR3 reads CASSIEVGEQYF. Here the CDR3 DNA reads TGTGCCAGCAGCATCGAGGTGGGGGAGCAGTACTTC.